The 3 T cell receptor beta chains reported below all come from one sample, sequenced in a study of Tregs in tolerant kidney transplant recipients. The method was immunoSEQ multiplex PCR; TCRdb's version includes in-frame clones alone and lacks a portion of them. The sample holds tens of thousands of clones, roughly 89% seen once. The sequenced sample consisted of CD4+ T cells from blood. The origin of the receptors is a human donor in good health.

The chain couples TRBV4-2 to TRBJ2-7, with TRBD2 as a possible D gene (6 bases). The V and J ends lost 3 bases and 11 bases respectively, with 20 bases between them. The germline V gene has CDR1 LGHNA and CDR2 YNFKEQ. CDR3 length: 14 amino acids. Written as DNA, the CDR3 is TGTGCCAGCAGCCACCGAAGCGGCGGGGAACCGGAGTACTTC. It yields the protein CASSHRSGGEPEYF.

This clone was recorded a few times. This chain uses TRBV7-6 with TRBJ2-2; D unclear. V dropped 6 bases and J dropped 3 bases, with 11 bases sitting between them. Germline V gives CDR1 SGHVS, CDR2 FNYEAQ. The CDR3 loop spans 14 amino acids. The CDR3 nucleotides are TGTGCCAGCAGGACGGAGTCGTACACCGGGGAGCTGTTTTTT. Translation gives CASRTESYTGELFF.

This clone occurred a few times. The V gene is TRBV29-1, the J gene TRBJ2-7; D is possibly TRBD1 (6 bases). CDR3 length: 13 amino acids. V was pared by 4 bases and J by 0 bases, with 10 bases between. Germline assignment: CDR1 SQVTM and CDR2 ANQGSEA. For the CDR3, the DNA is TGCAGCGTTGGGTTAGGGGGCTCCTACGAGCAGTACTTC. It yields the protein CSVGLGGSYEQYF.